This T cell receptor (beta chain) stems from a study of Ad26.COV2.S vaccination and SARS-CoV-2 variants. Sequencing was performed with immunoSEQ multiplex PCR; in TCRdb, only in-frame clones are kept and a portion is missing. The sample has around 350,000 clones, about 88% seen once. Study-level findings and limits: It was vaccine recipients, not placebo recipients, who had the higher spike-specific TCR breadth.

Treatment: 15 to 20 received Ad26.COV2.S at low or high dose, single or two shots; several received placebo; per-sample allocation not given. Material that was analyzed had been drawn on day 63 after the first vaccine or placebo injection. Comments on this clone: The antigen remains unidentified.

This CDR3 contains 14 residues. CDR1 and CDR2 (germline): MNHEY, SMNVEV (reference sequence). Trimming took 7 bases from V and 2 from J, leaving 12 bases between them. The sample was peripheral blood, taken in a trial of Ad26.COV2.S vaccine versus placebo. The receptor comes from a person between 18 and 60 years old who received the Ad26.COV2.S COVID-19 vaccine or a placebo. The chain carries TRBV27 and TRBJ2-1; D gene ambiguous. CDR3 sequence (DNA): TGTGCCAGCACGGGTGCCCCAGCCTACAATGAGCAGTTCTTC. Its translation is CASTGAPAYNEQFF.